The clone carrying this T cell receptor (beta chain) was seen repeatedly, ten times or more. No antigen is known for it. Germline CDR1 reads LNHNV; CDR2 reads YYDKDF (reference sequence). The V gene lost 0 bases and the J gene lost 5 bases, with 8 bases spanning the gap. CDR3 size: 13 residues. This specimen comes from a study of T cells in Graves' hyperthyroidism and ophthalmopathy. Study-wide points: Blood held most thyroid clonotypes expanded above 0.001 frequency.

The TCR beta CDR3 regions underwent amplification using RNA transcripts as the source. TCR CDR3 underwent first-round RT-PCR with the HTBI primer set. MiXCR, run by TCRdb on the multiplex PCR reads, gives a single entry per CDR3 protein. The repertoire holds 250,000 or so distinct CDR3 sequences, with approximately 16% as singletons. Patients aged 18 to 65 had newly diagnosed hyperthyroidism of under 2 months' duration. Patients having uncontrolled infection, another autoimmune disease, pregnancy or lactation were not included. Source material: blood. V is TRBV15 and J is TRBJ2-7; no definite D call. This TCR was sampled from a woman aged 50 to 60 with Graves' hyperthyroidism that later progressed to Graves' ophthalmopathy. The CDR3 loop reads CATSRDRQNEQYF. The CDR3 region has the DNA TGTGCCACCAGCAGAGATCGGCAGAACGAGCAGTACTTC.